The sequence of this T cell receptor (beta chain) was determined in a study of blood T cell repertoires in COVID-19. For the study at large: The United States, Italy and Spain supplied acute and convalescent COVID-19 samples. Sources were T cells, B-cell-depleted T cells, or PBMCs; the material itself was cDNA or gDNA.

Across 24 US areas, participants ranged in age from roughly 18 to 89 years. V was cut by 3 bases and J by 7 bases, with 7 bases left in between. Germline V gives CDR1 KGHSH, CDR2 LQKENI. The CDR3 spans 13 residues. Clones were read by immunoSEQ multiplex PCR, and TCRdb kept only the in-frame ones, dropping some. The sample shows 220,000 or so clones, approximately 92% of them seen only once. The genes are TRBV18 and TRBJ1-6; D is unclear. The source material was PBMCs or T cells enriched from blood (not recorded which). The TCR originated in a woman in her late teens or twenties in a cohort exposed to, infected with or recovered from COVID-19 (not recorded which). The CDR3 DNA reads as TGTGCCAGCTCACCTCCCTTAAATTCACCCCTCCACTTT. Translated: CASSPPLNSPLHF.